This TCR beta chain came from a study of T-cell memory formation after mild COVID-19. Barcoded TCR alpha and TCR beta cDNA libraries with UMIs came from 5'RACE using constant-segment primers. From the 5' RACE reads, TCRdb called clonotypes with MiXCR, one entry per CDR3 protein. The data hold 350,000 to 550,000 distinct CDR3 sequences, with about a sixth observed a single time. This CDR3 contains 17 residues. Germline V lookup: CDR1 SGHVS, CDR2 FNYEAQ. The ends were cut back, 5 bases at V and 3 bases at J, with 20 bases in the middle. Sequenced input: PBMCs or a T cell subset sorted from them (not recorded which). The TCR comes from a young man who had mild COVID-19 (a few samples of this study predate the infection). Cell type and time point are not known. The J gene is TRBJ2-1, the V gene TRBV7-6, with D uncertain. The CDR3 DNA reads TGTGCCAGCAGCCTCAAGACGGGCCAACTAAACTACAATGAGCAGTTCTTC. It translates to CASSLKTGQLNYNEQFF.